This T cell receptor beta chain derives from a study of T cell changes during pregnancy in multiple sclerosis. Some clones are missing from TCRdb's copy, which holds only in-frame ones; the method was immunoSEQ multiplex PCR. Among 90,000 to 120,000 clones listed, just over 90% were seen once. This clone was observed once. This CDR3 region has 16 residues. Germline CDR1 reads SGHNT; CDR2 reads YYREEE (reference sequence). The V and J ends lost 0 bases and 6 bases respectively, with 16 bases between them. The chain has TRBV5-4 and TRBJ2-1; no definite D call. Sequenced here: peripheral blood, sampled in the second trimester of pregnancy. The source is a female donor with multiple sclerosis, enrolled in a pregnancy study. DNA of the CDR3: TGTGCCAGCAGCTTGGGAGGCCTTATCCAGTTCAATGAGCAGTTCTTC. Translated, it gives CASSLGGLIQFNEQFF.